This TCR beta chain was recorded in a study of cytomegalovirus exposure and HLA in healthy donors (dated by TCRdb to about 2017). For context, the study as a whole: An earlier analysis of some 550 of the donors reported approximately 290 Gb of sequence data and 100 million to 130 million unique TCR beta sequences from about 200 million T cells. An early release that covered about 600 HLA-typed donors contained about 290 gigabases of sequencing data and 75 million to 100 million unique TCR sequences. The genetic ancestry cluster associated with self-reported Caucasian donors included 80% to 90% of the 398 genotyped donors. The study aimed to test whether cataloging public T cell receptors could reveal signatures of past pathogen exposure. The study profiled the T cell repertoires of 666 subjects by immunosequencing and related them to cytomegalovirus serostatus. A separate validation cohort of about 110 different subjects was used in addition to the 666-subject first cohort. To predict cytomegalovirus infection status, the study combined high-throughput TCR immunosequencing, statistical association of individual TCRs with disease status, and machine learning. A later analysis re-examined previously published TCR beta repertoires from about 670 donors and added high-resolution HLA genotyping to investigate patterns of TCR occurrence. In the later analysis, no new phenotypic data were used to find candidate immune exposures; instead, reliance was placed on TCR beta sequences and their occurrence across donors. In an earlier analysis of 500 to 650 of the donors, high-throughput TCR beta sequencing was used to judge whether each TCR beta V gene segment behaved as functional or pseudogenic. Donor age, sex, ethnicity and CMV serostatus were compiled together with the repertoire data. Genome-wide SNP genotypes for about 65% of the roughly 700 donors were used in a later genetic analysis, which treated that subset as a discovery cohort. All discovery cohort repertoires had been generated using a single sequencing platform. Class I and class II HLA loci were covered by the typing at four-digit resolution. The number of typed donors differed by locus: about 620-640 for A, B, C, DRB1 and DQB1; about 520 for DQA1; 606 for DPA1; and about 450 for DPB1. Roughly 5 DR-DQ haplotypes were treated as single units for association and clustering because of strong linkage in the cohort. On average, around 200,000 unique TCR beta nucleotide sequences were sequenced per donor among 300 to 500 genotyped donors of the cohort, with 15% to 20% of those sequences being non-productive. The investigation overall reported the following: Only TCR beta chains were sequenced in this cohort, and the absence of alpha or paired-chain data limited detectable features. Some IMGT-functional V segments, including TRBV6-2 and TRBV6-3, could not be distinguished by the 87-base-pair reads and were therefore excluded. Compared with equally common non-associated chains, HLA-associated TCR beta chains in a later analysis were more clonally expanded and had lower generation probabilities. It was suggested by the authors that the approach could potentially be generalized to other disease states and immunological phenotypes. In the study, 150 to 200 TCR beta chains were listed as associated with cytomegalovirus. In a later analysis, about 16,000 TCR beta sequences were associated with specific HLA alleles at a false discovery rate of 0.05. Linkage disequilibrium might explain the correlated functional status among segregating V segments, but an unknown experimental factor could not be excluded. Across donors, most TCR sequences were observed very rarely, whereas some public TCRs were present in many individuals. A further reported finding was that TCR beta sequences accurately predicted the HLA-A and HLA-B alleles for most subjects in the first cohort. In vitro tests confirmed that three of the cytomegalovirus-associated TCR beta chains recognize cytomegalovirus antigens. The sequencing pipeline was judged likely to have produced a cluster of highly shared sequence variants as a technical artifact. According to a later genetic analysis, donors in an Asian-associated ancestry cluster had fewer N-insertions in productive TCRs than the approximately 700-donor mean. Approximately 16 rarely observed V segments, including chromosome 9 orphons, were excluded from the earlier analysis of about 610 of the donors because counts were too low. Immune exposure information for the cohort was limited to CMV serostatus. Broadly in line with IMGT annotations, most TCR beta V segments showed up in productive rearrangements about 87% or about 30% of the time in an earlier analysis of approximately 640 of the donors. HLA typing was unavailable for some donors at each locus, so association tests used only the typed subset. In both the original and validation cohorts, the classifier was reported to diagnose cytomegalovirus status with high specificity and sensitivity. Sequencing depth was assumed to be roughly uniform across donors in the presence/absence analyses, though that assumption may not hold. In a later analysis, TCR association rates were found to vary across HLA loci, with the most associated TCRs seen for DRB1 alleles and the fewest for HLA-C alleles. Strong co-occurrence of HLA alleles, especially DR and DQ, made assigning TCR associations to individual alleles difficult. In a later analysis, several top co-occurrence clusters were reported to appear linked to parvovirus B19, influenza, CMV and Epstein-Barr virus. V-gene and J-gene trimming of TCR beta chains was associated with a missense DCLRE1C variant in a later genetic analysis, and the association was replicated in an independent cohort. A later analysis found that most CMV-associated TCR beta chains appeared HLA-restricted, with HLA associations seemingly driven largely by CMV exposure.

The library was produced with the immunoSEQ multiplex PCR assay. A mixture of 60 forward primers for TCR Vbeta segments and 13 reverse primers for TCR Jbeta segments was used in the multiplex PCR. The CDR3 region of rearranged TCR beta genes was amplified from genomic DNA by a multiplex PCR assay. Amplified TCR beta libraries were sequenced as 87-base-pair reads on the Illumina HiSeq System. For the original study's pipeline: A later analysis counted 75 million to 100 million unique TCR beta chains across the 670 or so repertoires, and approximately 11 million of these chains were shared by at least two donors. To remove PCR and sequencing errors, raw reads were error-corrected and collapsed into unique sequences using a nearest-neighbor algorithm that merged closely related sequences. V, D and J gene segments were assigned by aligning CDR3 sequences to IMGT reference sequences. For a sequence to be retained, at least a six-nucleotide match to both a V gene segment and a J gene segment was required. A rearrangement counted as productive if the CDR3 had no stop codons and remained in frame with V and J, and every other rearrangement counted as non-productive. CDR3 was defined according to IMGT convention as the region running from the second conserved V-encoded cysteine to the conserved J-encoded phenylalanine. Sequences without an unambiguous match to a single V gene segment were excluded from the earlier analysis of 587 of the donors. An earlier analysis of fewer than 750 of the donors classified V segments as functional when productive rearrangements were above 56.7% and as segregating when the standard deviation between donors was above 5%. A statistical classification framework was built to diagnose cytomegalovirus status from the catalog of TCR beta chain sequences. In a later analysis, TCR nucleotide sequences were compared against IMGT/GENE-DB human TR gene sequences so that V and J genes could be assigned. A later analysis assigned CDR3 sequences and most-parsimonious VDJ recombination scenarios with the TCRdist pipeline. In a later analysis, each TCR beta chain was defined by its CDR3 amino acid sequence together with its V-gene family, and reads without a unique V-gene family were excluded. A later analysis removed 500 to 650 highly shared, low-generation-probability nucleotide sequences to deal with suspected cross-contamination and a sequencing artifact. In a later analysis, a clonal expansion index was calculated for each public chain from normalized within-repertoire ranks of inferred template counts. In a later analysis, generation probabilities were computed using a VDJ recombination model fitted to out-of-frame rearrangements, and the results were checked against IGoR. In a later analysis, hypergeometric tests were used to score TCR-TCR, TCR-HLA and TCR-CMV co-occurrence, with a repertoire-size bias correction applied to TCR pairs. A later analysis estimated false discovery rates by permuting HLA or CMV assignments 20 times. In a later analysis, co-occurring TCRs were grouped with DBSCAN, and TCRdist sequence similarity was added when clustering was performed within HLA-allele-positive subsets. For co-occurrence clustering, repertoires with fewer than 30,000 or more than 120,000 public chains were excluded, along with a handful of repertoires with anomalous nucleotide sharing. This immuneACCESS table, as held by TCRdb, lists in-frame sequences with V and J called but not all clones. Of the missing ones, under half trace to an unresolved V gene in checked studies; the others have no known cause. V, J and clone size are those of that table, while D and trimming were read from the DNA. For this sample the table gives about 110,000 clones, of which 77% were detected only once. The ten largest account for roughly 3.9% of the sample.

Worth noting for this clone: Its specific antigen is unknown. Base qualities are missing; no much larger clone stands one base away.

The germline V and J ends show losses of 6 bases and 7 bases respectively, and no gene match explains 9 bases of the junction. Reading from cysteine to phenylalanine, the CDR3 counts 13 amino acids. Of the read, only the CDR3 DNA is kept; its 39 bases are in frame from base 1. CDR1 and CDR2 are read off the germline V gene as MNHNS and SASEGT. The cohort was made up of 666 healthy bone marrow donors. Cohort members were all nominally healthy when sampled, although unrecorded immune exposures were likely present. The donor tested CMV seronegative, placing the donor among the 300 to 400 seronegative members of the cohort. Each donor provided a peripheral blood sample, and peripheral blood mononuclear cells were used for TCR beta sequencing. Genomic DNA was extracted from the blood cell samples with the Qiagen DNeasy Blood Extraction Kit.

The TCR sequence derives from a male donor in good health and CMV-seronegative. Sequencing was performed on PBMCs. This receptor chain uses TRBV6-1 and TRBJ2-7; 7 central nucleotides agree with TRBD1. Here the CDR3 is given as CASSPDRAREQYF. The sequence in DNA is TGTGCCAGCAGCCCAGACAGGGCTAGGGAGCAGTACTTC.